This T cell receptor beta chain emerged from a study of cytomegalovirus exposure and HLA in healthy donors. The overall study: A subsequent analysis stated that the roughly 130 validation repertoires were run on the same platform as the approximately 700 first-cohort repertoires. General study findings and limits: The authors enumerated roughly 180 TCR beta chains as linked to cytomegalovirus. The tendency of first-cohort TCR clusters to co-occur in the 120 or so validation repertoires emerged from a later analysis. A few of the chains that were CMV-associated were confirmed in vitro to be specific for CMV antigens.

About this clone itself: As yet, its antigen is unknown.

Using immunoSEQ multiplex PCR, the repertoire was profiled, and TCRdb retains in-frame clones only, with some absent. Found here are about 200,000 clones, around 84% of them singletons; the top ten hold 13%. This CDR3 spans 15 amino acids. Germline V gene sequence: CDR1 SGHDT, CDR2 YYEEEE. The V gene end was trimmed by 0 bases and the J gene end by 5 bases; junction bases not matched to a gene: 6. This TCR was sampled from a woman younger than 45 in good health and CMV-seropositive. The sample comprised PBMCs. The chain carries TRBV5-6 and TRBJ2-5, with 8 bases aligning to TRBD1. The CDR3 region is CASSLGTGLGETQYF. CDR3 DNA sequence: TGTGCCAGCAGCTTGGGGACAGGGCTTGGGGAGACCCAGTACTTC.